A single sample gave rise to the 7 T cell receptor beta chains below, sequenced in a study of shared clonotypes between healthy human individuals. Terminally differentiated effector memory CD45RA+ cells were excluded from the naive CD8 cells, which were CD45RO-negative and positively selected for CCR7. TCRdb's table, derived via immunoSEQ multiplex PCR, lists solely in-frame clones and lacks some. The sample lists some 1,900,000 clones, about 95% occurring once. The specimen sequenced was naive CD8+ T cells sorted from blood. The receptors originated from a young man in good health.

The CDR3 loop reads CASSTTSGGAVEQFF. CDR3 coding DNA: TGTGCCAGCAGCACGACTAGCGGGGGGGCTGTGGAGCAGTTCTTC. The chain has TRBV7-9 and TRBJ2-1, with TRBD2 matching over 14 bases. Losses at the gene ends were 5 bases for V and 10 bases for J; bases not matched to a gene: 7. The CDR3 is made up of 15 amino acids. Germline CDR1 and CDR2: SEHNR and FQNEAQ (reference sequence).

The chain joins TRBV28 to TRBJ2-5; D may be TRBD2 (6 bases). Trimming left V 5 bases short and J 2 bases short, with 15 bases between. There are 15 residues in the CDR3. Germline assignment: CDR1 MDHEN and CDR2 SYDVKM. CDR3 amino acids: CASSIAGTPQETQYF. The CDR3 nucleotides read TGTGCCAGCAGTATTGCCGGGACTCCTCAAGAGACCCAGTACTTC.

The chain employs TRBV4-1 and TRBJ2-7; D is undetermined. Germline V gene data show CDR1 as MGHRA and CDR2 as YSYEKL. The CDR3 sequence is 14 residues long. Trimming stripped 2 bases from V and 2 bases from J, with 10 bases between. The CDR3 DNA is TGCGCCAGCAGCCAATCTGAATTCGCCTACGAGCAGTACTTC. It specifies CASSQSEFAYEQYF.

The J gene is TRBJ1-5, the V gene TRBV10-3; TRBD1 is a possible D gene (6 bases). This CDR3 has 14 amino acids. Germline V gives CDR1 ENHRY, CDR2 SYGVKD. The V end was cut by 4 bases, the J end by 3 bases, with 10 bases between. In DNA form, the CDR3 reads TGTGCCATCAGTGTTGGGGGGCTCAATCAGCCCCAGCATTTT. As protein: CAISVGGLNQPQHF.

This chain links TRBV5-6 with TRBJ2-1; D may be TRBD2 (5 bases). With 0 bases removed from V and 4 bases from J, the gap between germline ends came to 14 bases. The CDR3 has 16 residues. Germline V gene sequence: CDR1 SGHDT, CDR2 YYEEEE. CDR3 sequence: CASSLARAIPYNEQFF. CDR3 nucleotides: TGTGCCAGCAGCTTGGCGCGGGCGATCCCTTACAATGAGCAGTTCTTC.

The rearrangement joins TRBV28 to TRBJ2-7; TRBD1 matches at 8 bases. Germline V lookup: CDR1 MDHEN, CDR2 SYDVKM. The CDR3 consists of 13 residues. V trimming: 8 bases; J trimming: 6 bases; junction bases outside the gene matches: 9. The CDR3 region has the DNA TGTGCCAGCTGCCTGACAGGGGTCGCCGAGCAGTACTTC. This encodes CASCLTGVAEQYF.

This chain connects TRBV5-6 to TRBJ1-5; 8 bases match TRBD1. CDR3 length: 13 amino acids. The germline CDR1 and CDR2 sequences are SGHDT and YYEEEE. The junction had 3 bases not matched to a gene; V was cut back by 1 base and J by 9 bases. The CDR3 reads CASSLQGAGPQHF. For the CDR3, the DNA is TGTGCCAGCAGCTTGCAGGGGGCTGGGCCCCAGCATTTT.